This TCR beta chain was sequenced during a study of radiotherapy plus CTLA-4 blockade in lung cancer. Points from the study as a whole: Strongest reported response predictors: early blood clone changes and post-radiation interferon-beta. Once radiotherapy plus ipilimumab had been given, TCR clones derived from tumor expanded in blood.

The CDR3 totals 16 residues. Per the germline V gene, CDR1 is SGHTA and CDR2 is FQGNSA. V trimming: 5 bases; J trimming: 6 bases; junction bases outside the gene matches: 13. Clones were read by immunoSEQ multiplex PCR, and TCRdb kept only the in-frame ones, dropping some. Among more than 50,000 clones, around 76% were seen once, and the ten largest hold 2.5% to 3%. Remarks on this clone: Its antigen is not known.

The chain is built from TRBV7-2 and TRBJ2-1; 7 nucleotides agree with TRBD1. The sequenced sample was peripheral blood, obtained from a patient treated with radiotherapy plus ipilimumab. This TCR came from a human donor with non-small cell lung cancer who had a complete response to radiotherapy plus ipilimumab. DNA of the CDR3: TGTGCCAGCAGCCCCGGGACAGCCCGAGGGATCAATGAGCAGTTCTTC. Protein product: CASSPGTARGINEQFF. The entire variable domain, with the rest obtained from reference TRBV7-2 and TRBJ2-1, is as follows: GAGVSQSPSNKVTEKGKDVELRCDPISGHTALYWYRQSLGQGLEFLIYFQGNSAPDKSGLPSDRFSAERTGGSVSTLTIQRTQQEDSAVYLCASSPGTARGINEQFFGPGTRLTVL.